One and the same sample provided the 30 T cell receptor beta chains below, sequenced in a study of T cells in Graves' hyperthyroidism and ophthalmopathy. The CDR3 regions of TCR beta were amplified from RNA transcripts. First-round RT-PCR targeting the TCR CDR3 was performed with the HTBI primer set. From the multiplex PCR reads, TCRdb called clonotypes with MiXCR, one entry per CDR3 protein. The profile shows 450,000 to 550,000 distinct CDR3 sequences, roughly a quarter of them singletons. The sequencing sample was made of blood. The receptor set was obtained from a woman aged 25 to 45 with Graves' ophthalmopathy.

The chain has TRBV7-2 and TRBJ2-7, with D perhaps being TRBD1 or TRBD2 (6 bases each). Looked up from germline, CDR1 is SGHTA and CDR2 is FQGNSA. The CDR3 totals 13 residues. Trimming took off 1 base at V and 12 bases at J, with 16 bases between the two ends. The CDR3, as DNA: TGTGCCAGCAGCTTAGGTGGACAGCGGGTATCGTACTTC. Amino acid sequence: CASSLGGQRVSYF.

J is TRBJ2-2 and V is TRBV6-2 or TRBV6-3; possible D gene TRBD2, 5 bases. This CDR3 is 17 amino acids long. V was shortened by 3 bases and J by 0 bases, with 14 bases between the two germline ends. CDR1 is MNHEY, CDR2 SVGEGT, per germline. Written as DNA, the CDR3 is TGTGCCAGCAGTTATGGCGTGAGCGGTACGAACACCGGGGAGCTGTTTTTT. It is translated as CASSYGVSGTNTGELFF.

This clonotype was observed at least ten times. This chain links TRBV25-1 with TRBJ2-5, with 14 bases identical to TRBD2. Losses at the gene ends were 3 bases for V and 2 bases for J; bases not matched to a gene: 5. The CDR3 is made up of 17 amino acids. CDR1 is MGHDK and CDR2 is SYGVNS in the germline V gene. The CDR3 DNA reads as TGTGCCAGCAGTGATGCCGGGACTAGCGGGGGTCAAGAGACCCAGTACTTC. Its translation: CASSDAGTSGGQETQYF. Full variable domain (outside the CDR3, taken from reference TRBV25-1 and TRBJ2-5): EADIYQTPRYLVIGTGKKITLECSQTMGHDKMYWYQQDPGMELHLIHYSYGVNSTEKGDLSSESTVSRIRTEHFPLTLESARPSHTSQYLCASSDAGTSGGQETQYFGPGTRLLVL.

There are many counts of this clonotype. This chain joins TRBV7-8 and TRBJ2-4; tentative D call: TRBD1 (7 bases). V lost 5 bases and J lost 4, with 24 bases in between. There are 18 residues in the CDR3. Germline lookup yields CDR1 SGHVS and CDR2 FQNEAQ. As DNA, the CDR3 is TGTGCCAGCAGCCCTAAGAGAATGCCGGAGGGGGCGAAAAACATTCAGTACTTC. This encodes CASSPKRMPEGAKNIQYF. The full variable domain, with the rest looked up from reference TRBV7-8 and TRBJ2-4, is GAGVSQSPRYKVAKRGQDVALRCDPISGHVSLFWYQQALGQGPEFLTYFQNEAQLDKSGLPSDRFFAERPEGSVSTLKIQRTQQEDSAVYLCASSPKRMPEGAKNIQYFGAGTRLSVL.

The CDR3 spells CSARDVSFELAQYF. The DNA for the CDR3 is TGCAGTGCTAGAGATGTCAGCTTTGAACTGGCCCAGTACTTC. This chain connects TRBV20-1 to TRBJ2-5; D is uncertain. Between the trimmed V and J ends, which lost 0 bases and 9 bases, there was a span of 17 bases. The germline V gene has CDR1 DFQATT and CDR2 SNEGSKA (reference sequence). The CDR3 covers 14 residues.

This chain links TRBV5-6 with TRBJ1-1, with 10 bases that match TRBD1. The CDR3 consists of 15 residues. The V gene end was trimmed by 7 bases and the J gene end by 1 base; junction bases not matched to a gene: 7. Looked up from germline, CDR1 is SGHDT and CDR2 is YYEEEE. CDR3: CASLWGQGTNTEAFF. CDR3 coding DNA: TGTGCCAGCCTTTGGGGACAGGGGACGAACACTGAAGCTTTCTTT.

This chain links TRBV2 with TRBJ1-1; maybe TRBD1 (6 bases). The germline gives CDR1 SNHLY, CDR2 FYNNEI. This CDR3 spans 14 amino acids. Trimming left V 3 bases short and J 6 bases short, with 14 bases between. The CDR3 here is CASSEATGFPEAFF. The CDR3 DNA reads as TGTGCCAGCAGTGAGGCTACAGGGTTTCCTGAAGCTTTCTTT.

This clonotype was recorded many times. As DNA, the CDR3 is TGTGCCAGCAGCTTGGCAGGCCTCGGCTACGAGCAGTACTTC. This sequence encodes CASSLAGLGYEQYF. V gene TRBV27 combines with J gene TRBJ2-7; D gene uncertain. Trimming cost V 6 bases and J 3 bases, with 15 bases left between them. Looked up from germline, CDR1 is MNHEY and CDR2 is SMNVEV (reference sequence). This CDR3 region has 14 residues.

The CDR3 reads CASSYSGHVYYGYTF. The CDR3 region has the DNA TGTGCCAGCAGTTACTCCGGACACGTTTACTATGGCTACACCTTC. The V and J genes are TRBV6-5 and TRBJ1-2; TRBD1 might be the D (5 bases). V lost 0 bases to trimming and J lost 3 bases, with 11 bases between them. The CDR3 is made up of 15 amino acids. Germline V CDR1 and CDR2: MNHEY, SVGAGI.

The chain combines TRBV6-5 with TRBJ1-2; 11 bases map to TRBD1. With 2 bases clipped from V and 7 bases from J, the junction kept 6 bases outside the gene matches. There are 15 residues in the CDR3. Per the germline V gene, CDR1 is MNHEY and CDR2 is SVGAGI. The CDR3 loop reads CASSYHGQGAVGYTF. CDR3 sequence (DNA): TGTGCCAGCAGTTACCACGGACAGGGGGCGGTTGGCTACACCTTC.

In its sample, this clonotype was seen many times. A junction end diverges from the germline sequence, so it may reflect a read error. The rearrangement joins TRBV27 to TRBJ1-5; no clear D. The germline V gene encodes CDR1 MNHEY and CDR2 SMNVEV (reference sequence). The CDR3 length is 13 residues. The CDR3 region is CASSLGGNRPQHF. As DNA, the CDR3 is TGTGCCAGCAGCTTGGGTGGCAATCGGCCCCAGCATTTT.

This clonotype was recorded once. The chain employs TRBV20-1 and TRBJ2-4, with D unclear. This CDR3 has 13 residues. V lost 4 bases to trimming and J lost 8 bases, with 15 bases between them. The germline V gene encodes CDR1 DFQATT and CDR2 SNEGSKA (reference sequence). The CDR3 DNA sequence: TGCAGTGCTAATGCAGGTGTCTCAGACATTCAGTACTTC. It specifies CSANAGVSDIQYF.

Details on this clonotype: This could be a read error, since a much larger clone is one nucleotide away. The J gene is TRBJ1-5, the V gene TRBV6-1, with 7 nucleotides matching TRBD1. Germline V gives CDR1 MNHNS, CDR2 SASEGT. The CDR3 extends over 16 amino acids. The CDR3 here is CASSKDRSLSNQPHHF. The CDR3, as DNA: TGTGCCAGCAGTAAGGACAGGTCTCTTAGCAATCAGCCCCATCATTTT.

This clonotype showed up many times. V is TRBV6-5 and J is TRBJ2-2; 7 nucleotides line up with TRBD2. The CDR3 totals 13 residues. The germline V gene encodes CDR1 MNHEY and CDR2 SVGAGI. J lost 8 bases, V lost 5 bases, and 5 bases had no gene match. Here the CDR3 DNA reads TGTGCCAGCAGTATACTAGCGCGGGGGGAGCTGTTTTTT. Amino acids: CASSILARGELFF.

This clonotype was observed at least ten times. The CDR3 DNA sequence: TGCAGCGGGGCATCAGGGGGCGAGGGCTACACCTTC. Encoded protein: CSGASGGEGYTF. The V and J genes are TRBV29-1 and TRBJ1-2; 8 bases are shared with TRBD1. The CDR3 has 12 amino acids. Germline V gives CDR1 SQVTM, CDR2 ANQGSEA. The trim removed 7 bases at V and 8 bases at J, leaving 9 bases unmatched.

In this sample, this clonotype turned up many times. The chain couples TRBV14 to TRBJ2-2; TRBD1 is a possible D gene (5 bases). Between the trimmed V and J ends, which lost 0 bases and 7 bases, there was a span of 12 bases. CDR1 and CDR2 from the germline V gene are SGHDN and FVKESK. The CDR3 sequence is 15 residues long. CDR3: CASSQEPRAIGELFF. Written as DNA, the CDR3 is TGTGCCAGCAGCCAAGAACCCAGGGCCATCGGGGAGCTGTTTTTT.

The chain has TRBV6-2 or TRBV6-3 and TRBJ2-7; D gene ambiguous. Germline V CDR1 and CDR2: MNHEY, SVGEGT. V was shortened by 6 bases and J by 0 bases, with 15 bases between the two germline ends. This CDR3 region has 15 residues. This CDR3 is CASRPGRLSSYEQYF. The DNA for the CDR3 is TGTGCCAGCAGGCCAGGACGCCTGAGCTCCTACGAGCAGTACTTC.

This clonotype was seen repeatedly, ten times or more. This rearrangement joins TRBV7-3 to TRBJ2-5; D perhaps matches TRBD1 (6 bases). V was clipped by 2 bases and J by 4 bases, with 11 bases between them. Germline values: CDR1 SGHTA, CDR2 FQGTGA. The length of the CDR3 is 14 residues. CDR3 protein: CASSLLGAGETQYF. CDR3 in DNA: TGTGCCAGCAGCTTACTGGGGGCGGGAGAGACCCAGTACTTC. Full variable domain (outside the CDR3, taken from reference TRBV7-3 and TRBJ2-5): GAGVSQTPSNKVTEKGKYVELRCDPISGHTALYWYRQSLGQGPEFLIYFQGTGAADDSGLPNDRFFAVRPEGSVSTLKIQRTERGDSAVYLCASSLLGAGETQYFGPGTRLLVL.

This clonotype was picked up a small number of times. The chain links TRBV25-1 to TRBJ1-3; no clear D. CDR3 length equals 16 residues. Trimming took 6 bases from V and 4 from J, leaving 19 bases between them. Germline V gene lookup returns CDR1 MGHDK and CDR2 SYGVNS. The CDR3 DNA reads as TGTGCCAGCAGCGGTGTAGGGCAGGTGAAAGGAAACACCATATATTTT. This codes for CASSGVGQVKGNTIYF.

There are many counts of this clonotype. The rearrangement links TRBV24-1 to TRBJ2-5, with D perhaps matching TRBD2 (5 bases). This CDR3 has 13 residues. Trimming shortened V by 1 base and J by 5 bases, and 7 bases separated the two germline ends. Per the germline V gene, CDR1 is KGHDR and CDR2 is SFDVKD. CDR3 sequence reads: CATSDFGGETQYF. CDR3 in DNA: TGTGCCACCAGTGATTTTGGCGGGGAGACCCAGTACTTC.

This clonotype was seen only a few times. This chain links TRBV7-2 with TRBJ2-1, with TRBD2 as a possible D gene (6 bases). Trimming took off 5 bases at V and 3 bases at J, with 20 bases between the two ends. This CDR3 has 17 amino acids. From germline, CDR1 is SGHTA and CDR2 FQGNSA. CDR3 sequence: CASSLRDWRGVYNEQFF. The CDR3 nucleotides read TGTGCCAGCAGCCTAAGGGATTGGCGGGGAGTCTACAATGAGCAGTTCTTC.

The genes are TRBV6-1 and TRBJ1-5; 7 nucleotides line up with TRBD1. The CDR3 spans 16 residues. Germline-derived CDR1 and CDR2 are MNHNS and SASEGT. Losses at the gene ends were 6 bases for V and 0 bases for J; bases not matched to a gene: 8. The CDR3 DNA follows: TGTGCCAGCAGGGCAGCAGGGGGAATTAGCAATCAGCCCCAGCATTTT. This codes for CASRAAGGISNQPQHF.

This clonotype was counted ten times or more. The genes are TRBV2 and TRBJ1-1, with D maybe TRBD1 (6 bases). The CDR3 loop spans 16 amino acids. With 4 bases removed from V and 2 bases from J, the gap between germline ends came to 17 bases. Per germline, CDR1 SNHLY and CDR2 FYNNEI. The CDR3 sequence: CASSAEGGALNTEAFF. The CDR3 bases are TGTGCCAGCAGTGCGGAGGGGGGGGCCCTCAACACTGAAGCTTTCTTT.

Many counts were recorded for this clonotype. This rearrangement joins TRBV19 to TRBJ2-5; D is perhaps TRBD2 (5 bases). The V end was cut by 1 base, the J end by 1 base, with 7 bases between. The CDR3 is made up of 14 amino acids. CDR1 is LNHDA and CDR2 is SQIVND in the germline V gene (reference sequence). Here the CDR3 reads CASSIGLAQETQYF. In nucleotides, the CDR3 is TGTGCCAGTAGTATAGGCCTAGCCCAAGAGACCCAGTACTTC.

This clonotype was counted at least ten times. The chain has TRBV20-1 and TRBJ1-2; D may be TRBD1 (5 bases). The CDR3 extends over 11 amino acids. Germline V lookup: CDR1 DFQATT, CDR2 SNEGSKA (reference sequence). Trimming pared 6 bases from V and 5 bases from J, leaving 10 bases between. The CDR3 is CSASGGYGYTF. Here the CDR3 DNA reads TGCAGTGCCTCGGGGGGTTATGGCTACACCTTC.

A few counts support this clonotype. The chain uses TRBV4-1 and TRBJ2-2; TRBD1 is a possible D gene (6 bases). This CDR3 contains 14 residues. The germline V gene has CDR1 MGHRA and CDR2 YSYEKL. Trimming cost V 4 bases and J 4 bases, with 10 bases left between them. The CDR3 coding sequence is TGCGCCAGCAGCCCGGGACAAACCACCGGGGAGCTGTTTTTT. Translation gives CASSPGQTTGELFF.

This clonotype was detected many times. This clone may be a read error of a much larger clone one base away. The rearrangement links TRBV4-1 to TRBJ1-5; D is unresolved. Germline CDR1 and CDR2: MGHRA and YSYEKL. The CDR3 contains 13 residues. V was shortened by 0 bases and J by 4 bases, with 4 bases between the two germline ends. The CDR3 coding sequence is TGCGCCAGCAGCCAAGATCAAAATCAGCCCCAGCATTTT. Translated, it gives CASSQDQNQPQHF.

This clonotype has a count of ten or more. The chain uses TRBV27 and TRBJ1-1, with D perhaps TRBD1 (5 bases). Germline CDR1 is MNHEY and CDR2 is SMNVEV (reference sequence). V was cut by 2 bases and J by 2 bases, with 15 bases left in between. CDR3 size: 16 residues. In nucleotides, the CDR3 is TGTGCCAGCAGTTTAGTGGGGCGAATGGGAAACACTGAAGCTTTCTTT. Translation: CASSLVGRMGNTEAFF.

The chain is built from TRBV5-1 and TRBJ2-7; 8 nucleotides line up with TRBD1. Germline-derived CDR1 and CDR2 are SGHRS and YFSETQ. J gave up 5 bases and V 0 bases, and 7 bases lay outside the gene matches. The CDR3 length is 15 residues. In DNA, the CDR3 is TGCGCCAGCAGCTTGGCCGAAGGACAGGGCAACGAGCAGTACTTC. Protein sequence: CASSLAEGQGNEQYF.

The V call is TRBV4-3, the J call TRBJ1-3; TRBD1 matches at 7 bases. The CDR3 totals 16 residues. The junction had 6 bases not matched to a gene; V was cut back by 0 bases and J by 4 bases. CDR1 is LGHNA, CDR2 YSLEER, per germline. The CDR3 region is CASSQDRGQRGNTIYF. CDR3 DNA: TGCGCCAGCAGCCAAGATAGGGGACAGCGGGGAAACACCATATATTTT.